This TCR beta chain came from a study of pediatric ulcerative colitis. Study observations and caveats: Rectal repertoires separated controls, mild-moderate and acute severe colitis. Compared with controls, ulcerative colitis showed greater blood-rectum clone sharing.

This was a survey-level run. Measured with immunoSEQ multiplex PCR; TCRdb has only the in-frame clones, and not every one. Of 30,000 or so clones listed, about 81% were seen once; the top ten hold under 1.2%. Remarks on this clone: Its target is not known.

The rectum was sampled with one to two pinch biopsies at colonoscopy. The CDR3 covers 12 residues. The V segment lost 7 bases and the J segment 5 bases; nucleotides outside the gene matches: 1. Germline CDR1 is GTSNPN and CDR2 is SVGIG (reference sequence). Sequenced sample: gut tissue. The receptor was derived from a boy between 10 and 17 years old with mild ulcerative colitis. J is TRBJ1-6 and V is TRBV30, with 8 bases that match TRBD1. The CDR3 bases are TGTGCCTCGGACAGGGATAATTCACCCCTCCACTTT. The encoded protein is CASDRDNSPLHF.